Following are 25 T cell receptor beta chains from one sample sequenced in a study of cytomegalovirus exposure and HLA in healthy donors. The PCR was carried out with 60 Vbeta primers and 13 Jbeta primers. The data were produced by immunoSEQ multiplex PCR, yet TCRdb's version contains in-frame clones alone and is incomplete. The data contain 200,000 to 250,000 clones, around 80% of them singletons. Sequencing was done on a sample of PBMCs. These receptors all stem from a boy aged 2 to 10 in good health and CMV-seronegative.

V gene TRBV7-2 combines with J gene TRBJ1-3; D remains unclear. V lost 4 bases to trimming and J lost 1 base, with 14 bases between them. Germline lookup yields CDR1 SGHTA and CDR2 FQGNSA. The CDR3 is made up of 16 amino acids. CDR3 sequence: CASSSPPAGSGNTIYF. The CDR3 nucleotides are TGTGCCAGCAGCTCCCCCCCCGCGGGATCTGGAAACACCATATATTTT.

This chain joins TRBV19 and TRBJ1-5; D is ambiguous. CDR3 length: 15 amino acids. V was shortened by 7 bases and J by 3 bases, with 16 bases between the two germline ends. CDR1 LNHDA and CDR2 SQIVND come from the germline V gene (reference sequence). The CDR3 nucleotides read TGTGCCAGTACCACGGGAGGAGGCTTCAATCAGCCCCAGCATTTT. Residues: CASTTGGGFNQPQHF. The whole variable domain, filled in from reference TRBV19 and TRBJ1-5, reads DGGITQSPKYLFRKEGQNVTLSCEQNLNHDAMYWYRQDPGQGLRLIYYSQIVNDFQKGDIAEGYSVSREKKESFPLTVTSAQKNPTAFYLCASTTGGGFNQPQHFGDGTRLSIL.

V and J are TRBV27 and TRBJ1-2; TRBD1 matches at 9 bases. CDR1 and CDR2 from the germline V gene are MNHEY and SMNVEV (reference sequence). This CDR3 contains 17 residues. V lost 6 bases to trimming and J lost 6 bases; unmatched junction nucleotides: 17. CDR3 sequence: CASSPYSGTGYSDGYTF. The CDR3 nucleotides read TGTGCCAGCAGCCCGTACTCCGGGACAGGGTATTCGGATGGCTACACCTTC.

The V and J genes are TRBV29-1 and TRBJ1-1; 7 bases agree with TRBD1. Germline trimming cut 8 bases from V and 1 base from J; bases unmatched to any gene: 10. Germline CDR1 reads SQVTM; CDR2 reads ANQGSEA. CDR3 length: 14 amino acids. CDR3 loop: CSISNRGANTEAFF. CDR3 nucleotides: TGCAGCATAAGCAACAGGGGCGCGAACACTGAAGCTTTCTTT.

CDR3 sequence reads: CASSVSGTKNEKLFF. CDR3 nucleotides: TGTGCCAGCAGCGTCTCCGGGACTAAAAATGAAAAACTGTTTTTT. This chain uses TRBV9 with TRBJ1-4, with D tentatively TRBD1 (5 bases). The germline V gene has CDR1 SGDLS and CDR2 YYNGEE. Deletions cut 2 bases from V and 5 bases from J, with 13 bases between. This CDR3 is built from 15 residues.

The chain employs TRBV2 and TRBJ2-7; D may be TRBD1 (5 bases). CDR1 SNHLY and CDR2 FYNNEI come from the germline V gene. CDR3 length: 12 amino acids. The V gene lost 2 bases and the J gene lost 7 bases, with 9 bases spanning the gap. The CDR3 region has the DNA TGTGCCAGCAGTGAACCCCCAGGGGAGCAGTACTTC. This encodes CASSEPPGEQYF. Combining the CDR3 with reference TRBV2 and TRBJ2-7 gives the whole variable domain EPEVTQTPSHQVTQMGQEVILRCVPISNHLYFYWYRQILGQKVEFLVSFYNNEISEKSEIFDDQFSVERPDGSNFTLKIRSTKLEDSAMYFCASSEPPGEQYFGPGTRLTVT.

This clone was seen a few times. The V and J genes are TRBV30 and TRBJ1-1; perhaps TRBD1 as D (5 bases). Trimming shortened V by 2 bases and J by 3 bases, and 10 bases separated the two germline ends. This CDR3 has 13 amino acids. The germline V gene encodes CDR1 GTSNPN and CDR2 SVGIG (reference sequence). The DNA of the CDR3 is TGTGCCTGGAGTCCACCGGGGGACACTGAAGCTTTCTTT. Translation: CAWSPPGDTEAFF.

The rearrangement joins TRBV2 to TRBJ2-5; D is possibly TRBD2 (5 bases). CDR3 length: 17 amino acids. V lost 4 bases and J lost 1, with 19 bases in between. The V gene's germline CDR1 is SNHLY and CDR2 FYNNEI. CDR3 coding DNA: TGTGCCAGCAGTGGGTTTGGAGGCAGCAAATCCCAAGAGACCCAGTACTTC. It yields the protein CASSGFGGSKSQETQYF.

The chain carries TRBV6-5 and TRBJ2-3; D is possibly TRBD1 (6 bases). Germline values: CDR1 MNHEY, CDR2 SVGAGI. The CDR3 loop spans 14 amino acids. Trimming removed 7 bases from V and 2 bases from J, with 13 bases in between. This CDR3 reads CASTQGRFTDTQYF. CDR3 nucleotides: TGTGCCAGCACCCAGGGGCGGTTCACAGATACGCAGTATTTT.

This rearrangement joins TRBV28 to TRBJ2-7; TRBD2 matches at 10 bases. J was trimmed by 3 bases and V by 5 bases; bases with no gene match: 4. CDR3 length equals 14 residues. Germline loops: CDR1 MDHEN, CDR2 SYDVKM. CDR3 loop: CASSVTSGLYEQYF. The CDR3 DNA follows: TGTGCCAGCAGTGTGACTAGCGGGCTCTACGAGCAGTACTTC.

This clone has just one count. The genes are TRBV4-2 and TRBJ1-5, with TRBD1 matching over 9 bases. V dropped 0 bases and J dropped 8; count of bases not matched to a gene: 11. Germline CDR1 reads LGHNA; CDR2 reads YNFKEQ. This CDR3 contains 17 residues. CDR3: CASSQELGGTGREPQHF. The CDR3, as DNA: TGTGCCAGCAGCCAAGAGCTAGGGGGGACAGGGAGGGAGCCCCAGCATTTT.

The V gene is TRBV29-1, the J gene TRBJ2-5; possible D gene TRBD1, 6 bases. V lost 1 base, J lost 8 bases, and 26 bases lay in between. Germline-derived CDR1 and CDR2 are SQVTM and ANQGSEA. The CDR3 is 17 amino acids. CDR3 sequence reads: CSVEGRAGDLVGRTQYF. The CDR3 coding sequence is TGCAGCGTTGAAGGAAGGGCAGGGGATTTAGTGGGGAGAACCCAGTACTTC.

The rearrangement joins TRBV15 to TRBJ2-6, with D possibly matching TRBD2 (6 bases). The CDR3 is made up of 15 amino acids. V lost 8 bases and J 0 bases, leaving 11 bases between the germline ends. CDR1 is LNHNV and CDR2 is YYDKDF in the germline V gene (reference sequence). Written as DNA, the CDR3 is TGTGCCACCGTGGACGGGAGCTCTGGGGCCAACGTCCTGACTTTC. Encoded protein: CATVDGSSGANVLTF.

The rearrangement joins TRBV19 to TRBJ2-1; D may be TRBD1 (6 bases). Per the germline V gene, CDR1 is LNHDA and CDR2 is SQIVND (reference sequence). The CDR3 runs 16 residues. Trimming took 5 bases from V and 8 from J, leaving 22 bases between them. The CDR3 DNA is TGTGCCAGTAGTCCCTGGACAGAAATAAGCTTCTATGAGCAGTTCTTC. Protein product: CASSPWTEISFYEQFF.

V and J are TRBV10-3 and TRBJ1-2, with 9 bases identical to TRBD1. With V trimmed by 7 bases and J by 8 bases, 17 bases remained unmatched. Germline-derived CDR1 and CDR2 are ENHRY and SYGVKD. The CDR3 runs to 16 residues. The CDR3 DNA reads as TGTGCCATCATGAACCCCGATGCCGGGACAGGGTTAGGCTACACCTTC. Protein product: CAIMNPDAGTGLGYTF.

V usage is TRBV7-2 and J usage is TRBJ1-2; the D is unclear. The CDR3 has 19 residues. The germline V gene has CDR1 SGHTA and CDR2 FQGNSA. V shed 1 base and J shed 0 bases, with 21 bases lying between them. CDR3 residues: CASSLGSLFTGFANYGYTF. The CDR3 nucleotides read TGTGCCAGCAGCTTAGGCTCCTTGTTTACGGGATTTGCTAACTATGGCTACACCTTC.

This clone was seen more than once but under ten times. The rearrangement links TRBV5-4 to TRBJ2-5, with 8 bases lining up with TRBD1. This CDR3 contains 14 residues. Germline loops: CDR1 SGHNT, CDR2 YYREEE (reference sequence). The V and J ends lost 4 bases and 4 bases, in that order; junction bases with no gene match: 6. The CDR3 spells CASSGGTGGETQYF. CDR3 sequence (DNA): TGTGCCAGCAGCGGGGGGACAGGAGGAGAGACCCAGTACTTC.

J is TRBJ2-7 and V is TRBV4-2; 10 bases match TRBD1. CDR3 length equals 16 residues. The V and J ends lost 0 bases and 3 bases, in that order; junction bases with no gene match: 5. The germline V gene encodes CDR1 LGHNA and CDR2 YNFKEQ. The CDR3 DNA follows: TGTGCCAGCAGCCAAGAATTGGGACAGGGGTACTACGAGCAGTACTTC. It encodes CASSQELGQGYYEQYF.

The rearrangement links TRBV7-2 to TRBJ1-2; D is unclear. CDR3 length: 15 residues. The germline CDR1 and CDR2 sequences are SGHTA and FQGNSA. Trimming shortened V by 5 bases and J by 0 bases, and 13 bases separated the two germline ends. CDR3 sequence: CASSPGVYSNYGYTF. CDR3 nucleotide sequence: TGTGCCAGCAGCCCCGGGGTCTACTCTAACTATGGCTACACCTTC.

The chain is built from TRBV25-1 and TRBJ1-2; possibly TRBD1 for D (6 bases). V shed 6 bases and J shed 8 bases, with 16 bases lying between them. The CDR3 has 13 residues. The germline CDR1 and CDR2 sequences are MGHDK and SYGVNS. The CDR3 here is CASRGLGGQGYTF. The CDR3 nucleotides read TGTGCCAGCAGGGGGTTGGGGGGGCAAGGCTACACCTTC.

The chain combines TRBV25-1 with TRBJ2-7; TRBD1 agrees at 11 bases. In germline, CDR1 is MGHDK, CDR2 SYGVNS. The CDR3 is made up of 17 amino acids. Trimming removed 3 bases from V and 3 bases from J; junction bases left unmatched: 10. The CDR3 DNA reads TGTGCCAGCAGTGACCGTTGGGGGACAGGGGGTGGCTACGAGCAGTACTTC. It encodes CASSDRWGTGGGYEQYF.

The chain is built from TRBV6-5 and TRBJ1-4; 8 nucleotides align to TRBD1. CDR3 length: 14 residues. J lost 2 bases, V lost 6 bases, and 2 bases had no gene match. Germline V CDR1 and CDR2: MNHEY, SVGAGI. This chain's CDR3 is CASRDRGTNEKLFF. DNA of the CDR3: TGTGCCAGCAGAGACAGGGGTACTAATGAAAAACTGTTTTTT.

V is TRBV6-5 and J is TRBJ1-1; D uncertain. The length of the CDR3 is 14 residues. Germline values: CDR1 MNHEY, CDR2 SVGAGI. Trimming cost V 8 bases and J 2 bases, with 15 bases left between them. The CDR3: CASAPIAGNTEAFF. Written as DNA, the CDR3 is TGTGCCAGCGCCCCGATCGCGGGAAACACTGAAGCTTTCTTT.

This chain uses TRBV7-2 with TRBJ1-5, with TRBD1 matching 10 bases. With 5 bases clipped from V and 6 bases from J, the junction kept 4 bases outside the gene matches. Germline V gene lookup returns CDR1 SGHTA and CDR2 FQGNSA. The CDR3 extends over 14 amino acids. The CDR3 region has the DNA TGTGCCAGCAGCCCCGGACAGGGGGGTCAGCCCCAGCATTTT. This gives the protein CASSPGQGGQPQHF.

The chain has TRBV5-4 and TRBJ2-7; D gene uncertain. V was clipped by 4 bases and J by 5 bases, with 7 bases between them. Germline CDR1 is SGHNT and CDR2 is YYREEE (reference sequence). The CDR3 has 11 amino acids. CDR3 nucleotides: TGTGCCAGCAGCCGCCGGGACGAGCAGTACTTC. Its translation is CASSRRDEQYF.